Given below is one TCR beta chain in context. V shed 4 bases and J shed 1 base, with 10 bases lying between them. The CDR3 length is 14 residues. Germline CDR1 SGHAT, CDR2 FQNNGV. The sample originates from a study of T cell clonotyping in hematopoietic cell transplantation. Only in-frame clones appear in the TCRdb table, and some are missing; sequencing was by immunoSEQ multiplex PCR. The sample has 16,000 or so clones; 85% to 95% are singletons. Time point: recipient sample about 28 days before transplant, after cytoreduction. The starting material was peripheral blood mononuclear cells, obtained before stem cell transplant. The chain uses TRBV11-2 and TRBJ2-5, with D hard to call. This receptor was identified in a man between 18 and 29 years old with biphenotypic leukemia. Some clones in this sample may be carry-over from other donors' samples. CDR3 protein: CASSSNLLQETQYF. Here the CDR3 DNA reads TGTGCCAGCAGCTCCAACCTCCTCCAAGAGACCCAGTACTTC.